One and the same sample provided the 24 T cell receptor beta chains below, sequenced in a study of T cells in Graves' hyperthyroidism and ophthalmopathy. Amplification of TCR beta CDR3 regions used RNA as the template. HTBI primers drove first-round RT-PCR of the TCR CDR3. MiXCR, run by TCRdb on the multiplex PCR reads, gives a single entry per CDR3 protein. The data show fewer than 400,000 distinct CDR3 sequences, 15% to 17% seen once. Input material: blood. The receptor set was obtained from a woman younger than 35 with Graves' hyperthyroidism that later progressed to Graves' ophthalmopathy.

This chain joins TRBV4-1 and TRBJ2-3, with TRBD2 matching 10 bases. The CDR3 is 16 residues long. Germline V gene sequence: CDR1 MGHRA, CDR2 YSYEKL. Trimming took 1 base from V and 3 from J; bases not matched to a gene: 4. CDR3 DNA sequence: TGCGCCAGCAGCCAAGCGGCTAGCGGGAGTACAGATACGCAGTATTTT. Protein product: CASSQAASGSTDTQYF.

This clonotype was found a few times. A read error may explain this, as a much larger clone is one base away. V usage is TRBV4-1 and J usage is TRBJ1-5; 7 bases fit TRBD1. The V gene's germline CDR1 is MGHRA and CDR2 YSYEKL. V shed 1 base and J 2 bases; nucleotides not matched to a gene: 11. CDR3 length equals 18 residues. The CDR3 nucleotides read TGCGCCAGCAGCCAAGGCGAGACAGGGATTTATGGCAATCAGCCCCAGCATTTT. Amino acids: CASSQGETGIYGNQPQHF.

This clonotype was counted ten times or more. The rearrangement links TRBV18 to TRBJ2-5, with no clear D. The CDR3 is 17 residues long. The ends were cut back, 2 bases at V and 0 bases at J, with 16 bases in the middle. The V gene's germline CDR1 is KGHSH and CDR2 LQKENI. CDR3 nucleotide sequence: TGTGCCAGCTCACCAGCAGCATTTCGGTGGGACCAAGAGACCCAGTACTTC. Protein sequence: CASSPAAFRWDQETQYF.

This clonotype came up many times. The CDR3, as DNA: TGTGCCATCAGGCTCGGAGTAGGGTATTACGAGCAGTACTTC. As protein: CAIRLGVGYYEQYF. The V gene is TRBV10-3, the J gene TRBJ2-7; no firm D call. The CDR3 runs to 14 residues. Trimming shortened V by 6 bases and J by 4 bases, and 16 bases separated the two germline ends. Germline CDR1 and CDR2: ENHRY and SYGVKD.

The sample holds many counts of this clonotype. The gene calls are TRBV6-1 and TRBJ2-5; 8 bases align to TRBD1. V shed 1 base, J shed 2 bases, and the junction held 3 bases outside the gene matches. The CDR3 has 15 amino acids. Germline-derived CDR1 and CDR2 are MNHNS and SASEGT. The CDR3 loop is CASSEGTGQQETQYF. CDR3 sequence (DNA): TGTGCCAGCAGTGAAGGGACAGGGCAACAAGAGACCCAGTACTTC.

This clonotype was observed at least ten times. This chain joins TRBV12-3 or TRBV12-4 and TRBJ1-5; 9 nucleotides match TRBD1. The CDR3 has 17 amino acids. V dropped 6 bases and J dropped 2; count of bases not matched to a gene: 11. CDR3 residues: CASRGQGTGAGNQPQHF. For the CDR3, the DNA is TGTGCCAGCAGGGGACAGGGAACAGGAGCGGGCAATCAGCCCCAGCATTTT.

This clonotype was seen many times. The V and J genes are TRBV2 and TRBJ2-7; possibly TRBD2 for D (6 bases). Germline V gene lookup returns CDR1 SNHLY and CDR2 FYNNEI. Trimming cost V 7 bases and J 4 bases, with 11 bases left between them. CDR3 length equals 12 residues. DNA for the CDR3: TGTGCCAGCACTTTGACTAGATACGAGCAGTACTTC. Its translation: CASTLTRYEQYF.

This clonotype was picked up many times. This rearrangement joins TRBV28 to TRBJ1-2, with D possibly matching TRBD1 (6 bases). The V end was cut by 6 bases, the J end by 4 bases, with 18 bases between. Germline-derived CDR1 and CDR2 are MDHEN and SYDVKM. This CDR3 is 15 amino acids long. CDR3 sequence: CASRSGSYRAYGYTF. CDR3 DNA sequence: TGTGCCAGCAGATCCGGGTCCTACAGGGCCTATGGCTACACCTTC.

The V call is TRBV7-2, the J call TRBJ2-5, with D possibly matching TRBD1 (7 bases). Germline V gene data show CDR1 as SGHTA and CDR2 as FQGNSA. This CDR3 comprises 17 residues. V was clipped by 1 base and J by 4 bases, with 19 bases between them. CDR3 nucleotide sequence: TGTGCCAGCAGCTTAGTCGGTTCAGGGGGGAGTCGAGAGACCCAGTACTTC. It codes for CASSLVGSGGSRETQYF.

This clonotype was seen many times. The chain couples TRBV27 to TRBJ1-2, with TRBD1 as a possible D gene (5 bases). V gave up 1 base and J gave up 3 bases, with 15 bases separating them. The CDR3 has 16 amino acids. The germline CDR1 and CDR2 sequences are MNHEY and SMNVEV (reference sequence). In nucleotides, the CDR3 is TGTGCCAGCAGTTTATTTCCAGGGAGGGATCACTATGGCTACACCTTC. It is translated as CASSLFPGRDHYGYTF.

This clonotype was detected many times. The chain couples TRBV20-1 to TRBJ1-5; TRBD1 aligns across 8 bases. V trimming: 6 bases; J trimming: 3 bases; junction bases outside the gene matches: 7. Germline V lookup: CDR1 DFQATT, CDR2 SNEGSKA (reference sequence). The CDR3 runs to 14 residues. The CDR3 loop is CSATDRENNQPQHF. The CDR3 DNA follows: TGCAGTGCCACGGACAGGGAAAACAATCAGCCCCAGCATTTT.

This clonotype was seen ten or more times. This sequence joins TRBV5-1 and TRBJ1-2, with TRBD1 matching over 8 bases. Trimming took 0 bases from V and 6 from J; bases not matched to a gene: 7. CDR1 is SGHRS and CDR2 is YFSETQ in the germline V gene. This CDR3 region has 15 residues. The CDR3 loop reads CASSLGQGFGNGYTF. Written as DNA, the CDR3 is TGCGCCAGCAGCTTGGGACAGGGGTTCGGGAATGGCTACACCTTC.

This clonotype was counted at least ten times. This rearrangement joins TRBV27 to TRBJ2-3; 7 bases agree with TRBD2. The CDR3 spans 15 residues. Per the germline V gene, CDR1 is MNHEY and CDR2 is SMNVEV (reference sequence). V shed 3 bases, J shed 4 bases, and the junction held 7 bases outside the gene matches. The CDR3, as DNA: TGTGCCAGCAGTTTGGTTCGGGGGGAGGCAGATACGCAGTATTTT. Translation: CASSLVRGEADTQYF.

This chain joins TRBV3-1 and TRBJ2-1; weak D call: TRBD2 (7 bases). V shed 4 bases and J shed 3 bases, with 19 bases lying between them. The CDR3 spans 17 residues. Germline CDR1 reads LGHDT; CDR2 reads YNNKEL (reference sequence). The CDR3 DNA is TGTGCCAGCAGCCCCCTCGGGGGCGGGAGTGACTACAATGAGCAGTTCTTC. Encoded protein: CASSPLGGGSDYNEQFF.

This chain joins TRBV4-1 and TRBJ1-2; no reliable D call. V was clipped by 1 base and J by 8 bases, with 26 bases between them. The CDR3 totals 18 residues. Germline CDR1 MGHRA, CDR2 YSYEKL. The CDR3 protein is CASSQVGRLGRRTGGYTF. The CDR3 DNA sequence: TGCGCCAGCAGCCAAGTGGGTCGGCTGGGCCGCCGGACCGGAGGCTACACCTTC.

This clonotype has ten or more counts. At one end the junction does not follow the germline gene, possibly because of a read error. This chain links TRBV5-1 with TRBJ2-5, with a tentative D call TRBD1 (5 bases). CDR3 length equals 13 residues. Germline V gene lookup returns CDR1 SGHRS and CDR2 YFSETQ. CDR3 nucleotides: TGTGCCAGCAGCTTAGACAGCCAAGAGACCCAGTACTTC. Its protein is CASSLDSQETQYF.

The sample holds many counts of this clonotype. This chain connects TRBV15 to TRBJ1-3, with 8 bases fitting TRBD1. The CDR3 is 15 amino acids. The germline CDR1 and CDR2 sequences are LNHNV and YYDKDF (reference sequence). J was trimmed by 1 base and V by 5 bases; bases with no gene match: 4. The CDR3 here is CATSPRQGSGNTIYF. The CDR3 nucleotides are TGTGCCACCAGCCCTCGACAGGGGTCTGGAAACACCATATATTTT.

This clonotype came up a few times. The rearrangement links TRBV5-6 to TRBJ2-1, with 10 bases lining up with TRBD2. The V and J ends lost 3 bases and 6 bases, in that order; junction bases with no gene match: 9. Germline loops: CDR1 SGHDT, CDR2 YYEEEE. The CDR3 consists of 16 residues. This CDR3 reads CASSYPGTSVFNEQFF. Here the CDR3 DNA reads TGTGCCAGCAGCTACCCCGGGACTAGCGTCTTCAATGAGCAGTTCTTC.

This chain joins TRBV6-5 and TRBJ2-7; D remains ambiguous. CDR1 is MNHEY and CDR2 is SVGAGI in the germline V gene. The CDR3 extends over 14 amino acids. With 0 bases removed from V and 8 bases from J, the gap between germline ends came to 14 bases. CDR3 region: CASSYSQALWKQYF. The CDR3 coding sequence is TGTGCCAGCAGTTACTCCCAGGCACTTTGGAAGCAGTACTTC.

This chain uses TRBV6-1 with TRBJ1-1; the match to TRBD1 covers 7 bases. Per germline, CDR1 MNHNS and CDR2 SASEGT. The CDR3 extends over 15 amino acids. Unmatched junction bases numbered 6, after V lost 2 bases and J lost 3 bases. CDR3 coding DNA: TGTGCCAGCAGTGAAATAGACAGGGATGACACTGAAGCTTTCTTT. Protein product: CASSEIDRDDTEAFF.

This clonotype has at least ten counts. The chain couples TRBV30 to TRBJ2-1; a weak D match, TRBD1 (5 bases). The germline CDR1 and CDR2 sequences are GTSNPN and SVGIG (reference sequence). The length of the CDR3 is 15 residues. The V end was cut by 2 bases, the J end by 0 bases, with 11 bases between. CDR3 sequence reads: CAWSPTASSYNEQFF. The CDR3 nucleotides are TGTGCCTGGAGTCCGACAGCCAGCTCCTACAATGAGCAGTTCTTC.

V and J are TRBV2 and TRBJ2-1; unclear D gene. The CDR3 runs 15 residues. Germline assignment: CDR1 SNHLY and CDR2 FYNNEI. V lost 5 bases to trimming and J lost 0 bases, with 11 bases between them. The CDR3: CASSTLEPSYNEQFF. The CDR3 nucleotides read TGTGCCAGCAGTACCCTAGAGCCCTCCTACAATGAGCAGTTCTTC.

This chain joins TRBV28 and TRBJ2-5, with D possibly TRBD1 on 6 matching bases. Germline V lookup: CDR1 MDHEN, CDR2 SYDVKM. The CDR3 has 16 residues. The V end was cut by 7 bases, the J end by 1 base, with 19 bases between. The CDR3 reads CASTLGGVGAQETQYF. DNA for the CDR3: TGTGCCAGCACCCTAGGGGGAGTCGGGGCCCAAGAGACCCAGTACTTC.

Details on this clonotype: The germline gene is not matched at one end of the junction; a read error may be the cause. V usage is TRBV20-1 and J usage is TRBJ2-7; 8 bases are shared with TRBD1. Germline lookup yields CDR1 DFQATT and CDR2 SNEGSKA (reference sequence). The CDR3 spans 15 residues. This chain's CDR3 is CSARDLGTGVYEPYF. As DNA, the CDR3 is TGCAGTGCTAGAGATTTGGGGACAGGAGTCTACGAGCCGTACTTC.